These 13 T cell receptor beta chains share one sample of origin, sequenced in a study of monozygotic twins with inflammatory bowel disease. From its re-call of the 5' RACE reads, TCRdb lists each CDR3 protein once, without DNA. Seen in this sample are 150,000 or so distinct CDR3 sequences; the ten most common clones hold roughly 1.2%. Sequencing was done on a sample of blood. Receptor source: a human donor with ulcerative colitis or Crohn's disease, or a healthy co-twin of an affected twin (not recorded which).

The rearrangement joins TRBV12-5 to TRBJ2-2; TCRdb picks TRBD1, but there is no DNA to check that call. CDR1 is LGHNT, CDR2 FRNRAP, per germline. This CDR3 has 14 amino acids. The CDR3: CASGWAGTTGELFF.

The CDR3 loop is CASSLVIQRDYNEQFF. V is TRBV5-1 and J is TRBJ2-1; lacking DNA, the TRBD2 call made by TCRdb goes unchecked. In germline, CDR1 is SGHRS, CDR2 YFSETQ. The CDR3 runs to 16 residues.

The V call is TRBV6-5, the J call TRBJ2-7. The CDR3 extends over 13 amino acids. Looked up from germline, CDR1 is MNHEY and CDR2 is SVGAGI. The chain's CDR3 is CASSYRHPYEQYF.

The CDR3 reads CASSQGQVGNQPQHF. The chain recombines TRBV4-1 with TRBJ1-5; TCRdb returns TRBD1, unconfirmable since there is no DNA. Germline loops: CDR1 MGHRA, CDR2 YSYEKL. The CDR3 is made up of 15 amino acids.

The chain uses TRBV10-3 and TRBJ2-7; TCRdb indicates TRBD2, and absent DNA this call remains unverified. The germline gives CDR1 ENHRY, CDR2 SYGVKD. The CDR3 length is 15 residues. The CDR3 loop reads CAISGVGVSGREQYF.

The rearrangement links TRBV27 to TRBJ2-3. The CDR3 sequence is 14 residues long. CDR1 MNHEY and CDR2 SMNVEV come from the germline V gene (reference sequence). CDR3 amino acids: CASRWAEITDTQYF.

V usage is TRBV20-1 and J usage is TRBJ2-2; TCRdb reports TRBD1, a call that lacks DNA to check it against. Germline V gene sequence: CDR1 DFQATT, CDR2 SNEGSKA (reference sequence). CDR3 size: 17 residues. CDR3 amino acids: CSARDPGTGGVTGELFF.

CDR3: CASSSGTSGQETQYF. The rearrangement links TRBV5-1 to TRBJ2-5; TCRdb names TRBD2, which stays unverified in the absence of DNA. CDR1 and CDR2 (germline): SGHRS, YFSETQ. This CDR3 has 15 residues. The whole variable domain, remainder taken from reference TRBV5-1 and TRBJ2-5, is KAGVTQTPRYLIKTRGQQVTLSCSPISGHRSVSWYQQTPGQGLQFLFEYFSETQRNKGNFPGRFSGRQFSNSRSEMNVSTLELGDSALYLCASSSGTSGQETQYFGPGTRLLVL.

This chain joins TRBV12-3 or TRBV12-4 and TRBJ2-2; there is no DNA to check the TCRdb D call of TRBD2. The CDR3 spans 14 residues. The chain's CDR3 is CASARTGNTGELFF.

This chain joins TRBV29-1 and TRBJ1-1; TCRdb calls TRBD1, which cannot be checked without DNA. Germline V gene lookup returns CDR1 SQVTM and CDR2 ANQGSEA. The CDR3 covers 12 residues. The CDR3 loop reads CTTTQGNSEAFF. Drawing the rest from reference TRBV29-1 and TRBJ1-1, the complete variable domain is SAVISQKPSRDICQRGTSLTIQCQVDSQVTMMFWYRQQPGQSLTLIATANQGSEATYESGFVIDKFPISRPNLTFSTLTVSNMSPEDSSIYLCTTTQGNSEAFFGQGTRLTVV.

The chain links TRBV5-1 to TRBJ2-3. This CDR3 is 16 amino acids long. CDR1 and CDR2 (germline): SGHRS, YFSETQ. Here the CDR3 reads CASSFDVAGVTDTQYF.

The chain recombines TRBV20-1 with TRBJ1-1; TCRdb returns TRBD1, unconfirmable since there is no DNA. CDR1 is DFQATT, CDR2 SNEGSKA, per germline (reference sequence). CDR3 size: 16 residues. The CDR3 protein is CSARGSPSKLNTEASF.

The J gene is TRBJ2-1, the V gene TRBV20-1; the D call of TRBD1 rests on TCRdb alone, since no DNA is present to check it. Germline CDR1 DFQATT, CDR2 SNEGSKA (reference sequence). The CDR3 is made up of 17 amino acids. This CDR3 reads CSARDGVAPTSYNEQFF.